A single sample gave rise to the 21 T cell receptor beta chains below, sequenced in a study of identical twins. From the 5' RACE reads, TCRdb called clonotypes with MiXCR, one entry per CDR3 protein. Of a few hundred thousand distinct CDR3 sequences listed, under 9% are singletons. In addition, the sample was reused for a study of yellow fever vaccine responses in identical twins.

The sample consisted of memory (CD45RO+) T cells sorted from blood. These receptors originate from a woman younger than 35 in good health.

The chain has TRBV6-1 and TRBJ2-7; TRBD2 matches 8 bases. Trimming at V came to 2 bases and at J to 4 bases, leaving 16 bases not matched to a gene. This CDR3 has 18 amino acids. CDR1 and CDR2 from the germline V gene are MNHNS and SASEGT. The CDR3 here is CASSEKRSGLAGLYEQYF. The DNA for the CDR3 is TGTGCCAGCAGTGAAAAGAGATCCGGGCTAGCGGGTTTATACGAGCAGTACTTC.

This clonotype was counted a few times. The rearrangement joins TRBV6-2 or TRBV6-3 to TRBJ2-7; D is tentatively TRBD1 or TRBD2 (6 bases each). Germline V CDR1 and CDR2: MNHEY, SVGEGT. V was pared by 6 bases and J by 1 base, with 13 bases between. The CDR3 contains 14 residues. The CDR3 nucleotides are TGTGCCAGCAGGAAGGAGGGGGGTTCCTACGAGCAGTACGTC. Translation gives CASRKEGGSYEQYV.

The chain joins TRBV28 to TRBJ2-5, with D possibly TRBD1 on 5 matching bases. The CDR3 spans 14 residues. V was trimmed by 4 bases and J by 0 bases, leaving 9 bases between them. Germline V lookup: CDR1 MDHEN, CDR2 SYDVKM. As DNA, the CDR3 is TGTGCCAGCAGTTCCAGGGCAAACCAAGAGACCCAGTACTTC. Protein sequence: CASSSRANQETQYF.

This clonotype was observed a handful of times. Being one base from a much bigger clone, this may be a read error. The rearrangement joins TRBV20-1 to TRBJ2-7; TRBD1 aligns across 9 bases. CDR3 size: 15 residues. Germline V gene data show CDR1 as DFQATT and CDR2 as SNEGSKA (reference sequence). CDR3 bases: TGCTGTGCTAGCCTTTCCGGGACAGGGAGCGTTGGGCAGTACTTC. This codes for CCASLSGTGSVGQYF.

This clonotype was seen only a few times. V and J are TRBV18 and TRBJ1-6, with D possibly matching TRBD1 (5 bases). In germline, CDR1 is KGHSH, CDR2 LQKENI. V was shortened by 2 bases and J by 9 bases, with 17 bases between the two germline ends. There are 16 residues in the CDR3. This CDR3 is CASSPGLGRASSPLHF. CDR3 in DNA: TGTGCCAGCTCACCAGGTTTGGGGCGGGCAAGTTCACCCCTCCACTTT.

This clonotype was counted ten times or more. The rearrangement joins TRBV3-1 to TRBJ2-1, with D possibly matching TRBD2 (5 bases). The V gene lost 1 base and the J gene lost 7 bases, with 17 bases spanning the gap. CDR1 is LGHDT, CDR2 YNNKEL, per germline (reference sequence). There are 16 residues in the CDR3. The CDR3 DNA follows: TGTGCCAGCAGCCAAGGACCGGGGTCCCCTCCTAATGAGCAGTTCTTC. This codes for CASSQGPGSPPNEQFF.

This clonotype came up many times. The genes are TRBV5-1 and TRBJ1-1; 9 bases are a match to TRBD1. The CDR3 runs to 15 residues. J gave up 1 base and V 3 bases, and 4 bases lay outside the gene matches. Germline V gene data show CDR1 as SGHRS and CDR2 as YFSETQ. CDR3 sequence: CASSWGTGRNTEAFF. CDR3 coding DNA: TGCGCCAGCAGCTGGGGGACAGGGAGGAACACTGAAGCTTTCTTT.

The rearrangement joins TRBV12-3 or TRBV12-4 to TRBJ1-6; D gene uncertain. V dropped 5 bases and J dropped 12 bases, with 14 bases sitting between them. The CDR3 runs to 13 residues. This CDR3 is CASSPNKAEPLHF. The DNA for the CDR3 is TGTGCCAGCAGTCCTAACAAGGCCGAACCCCTCCACTTT.

This clonotype was recorded many times. The chain recombines TRBV28 with TRBJ1-3; perhaps TRBD1 as D (5 bases). The V and J ends lost 7 bases and 0 bases respectively, with 16 bases between them. This CDR3 comprises 16 residues. In germline, CDR1 is MDHEN, CDR2 SYDVKM. The CDR3 loop reads CASISPGPNSGNTIYF. The CDR3 bases are TGTGCCAGCATAAGCCCGGGACCGAACTCTGGAAACACCATATATTTT.

This clonotype was found many times. The chain couples TRBV12-3 or TRBV12-4 to TRBJ2-1, with a tentative D call TRBD1 (6 bases). The CDR3 sequence is 15 residues long. V lost 6 bases, J lost 0 bases, and 12 bases lay in between. CDR3 loop: CASSRTVDSYNEQFF. CDR3 in DNA: TGTGCCAGCAGCCGGACAGTGGACTCCTACAATGAGCAGTTCTTC.

This clonotype was picked up many times. The rearrangement uses TRBV7-9 and TRBJ2-1; 7 bases line up with TRBD2. The CDR3 has 17 amino acids. In germline, CDR1 is SEHNR, CDR2 FQNEAQ (reference sequence). J lost 4 bases, V lost 2 bases, and 11 bases had no gene match. This chain's CDR3 is CASSLTRVASGYNEQFF. CDR3 in DNA: TGTGCCAGCAGCTTAACCAGGGTGGCTAGCGGATACAATGAGCAGTTCTTC.

There are many counts of this clonotype. This chain links TRBV29-1 with TRBJ2-1, with TRBD1 matching 8 bases. Looked up from germline, CDR1 is SQVTM and CDR2 is ANQGSEA. This CDR3 is 11 amino acids long. Trimming took 4 bases from V and 10 from J; bases not matched to a gene: 3. The CDR3 nucleotides read TGCAGCGTTGTCAGGGGGCGAGAGCAGTTCTTC. This gives the protein CSVVRGREQFF.

This clonotype appeared many times. The genes are TRBV20-1 and TRBJ2-7; 9 bases are a match to TRBD1. The germline CDR1 and CDR2 sequences are DFQATT and SNEGSKA (reference sequence). V trimming: 6 bases; J trimming: 1 base; junction bases outside the gene matches: 1. The CDR3 has 12 residues. CDR3 sequence: CSAGQGSYEQYV. The CDR3 DNA is TGCAGTGCGGGACAGGGATCCTACGAGCAGTACGTC.

V gene TRBV7-9 combines with J gene TRBJ2-7; D might be TRBD1 (7 bases). The germline gives CDR1 SEHNR, CDR2 FQNEAQ (reference sequence). V lost 8 bases and J 1 base, leaving 21 bases between the germline ends. This CDR3 is built from 16 residues. CDR3 protein: CASVSQGGAGSYEQYF. CDR3 DNA sequence: TGTGCCAGCGTCAGTCAAGGGGGCGCGGGATCCTACGAGCAGTACTTC. The full variable domain, in which reference TRBV7-9 and TRBJ2-7 provide the parts outside the CDR3, is DTGVSQNPRHKITKRGQNVTFRCDPISEHNRLYWYRQTLGQGPEFLTYFQNEAQLEKSRLLSDRFSAERPKGSFSTLEIQRTEQGDSAMYLCASVSQGGAGSYEQYFGPGTRLTVT.

Many counts were recorded for this clonotype. The V and J genes are TRBV4-1 and TRBJ1-4; D uncertain. The V and J ends lost 8 bases and 8 bases respectively, with 18 bases between them. CDR3 length: 14 residues. Looked up from germline, CDR1 is MGHRA and CDR2 is YSYEKL. CDR3 in DNA: TGCGCCAGCTTCCGGGCCAGGTGTAAGGAAAAACTGTTTTTT. It specifies CASFRARCKEKLFF.

This clonotype was seen at least ten times. V gene TRBV29-1 combines with J gene TRBJ1-1; D is ambiguous. The CDR3 has 11 residues. The germline CDR1 and CDR2 sequences are SQVTM and ANQGSEA. V lost 4 bases, J lost 8 bases, and 11 bases lay in between. The CDR3 sequence is CSVGEGVEAFF. DNA of the CDR3: TGCAGCGTTGGTGAGGGAGTGGAAGCTTTCTTT.

This rearrangement joins TRBV20-1 to TRBJ2-3; TRBD2 aligns across 8 bases. Germline assignment: CDR1 DFQATT and CDR2 SNEGSKA (reference sequence). V trimming: 1 base; J trimming: 4 bases; junction bases outside the gene matches: 4. CDR3 length: 14 amino acids. CDR3 amino acids: CSARGRGAADTQYF. CDR3 DNA: TGCAGTGCTAGAGGGCGGGGGGCGGCAGATACGCAGTATTTT.

The V call is TRBV6-1, the J call TRBJ2-5; perhaps TRBD2 as D (6 bases). V was trimmed by 6 bases and J by 2 bases, leaving 13 bases between them. Germline V CDR1 and CDR2: MNHNS, SASEGT. The CDR3 spans 14 residues. The CDR3 sequence: CASRVGGRQETQYF. CDR3 coding DNA: TGTGCCAGCAGAGTGGGGGGAAGGCAAGAGACCCAGTACTTC.

This clonotype appeared a few times. This chain links TRBV5-1 with TRBJ2-2; TRBD2 aligns across 8 bases. With 5 bases clipped from V and 6 bases from J, the junction kept 6 bases outside the gene matches. Per germline, CDR1 SGHRS and CDR2 YFSETQ. This CDR3 spans 14 amino acids. The CDR3 DNA follows: TGCGCCAGCAGTAGCGGGGAGAAATCCGGGGAGCTGTTTTTT. Translating gives CASSSGEKSGELFF. Using reference TRBV5-1 and TRBJ2-2 for the parts outside the CDR3, the full variable domain is KAGVTQTPRYLIKTRGQQVTLSCSPISGHRSVSWYQQTPGQGLQFLFEYFSETQRNKGNFPGRFSGRQFSNSRSEMNVSTLELGDSALYLCASSSGEKSGELFFGEGSRLTVL.

This clonotype occurred many times. The DNA for the CDR3 is TGTGCCAGCAGCTTGAGACAGGGAGCCCAAGAGACCCAGTACTTC. It translates to CASSLRQGAQETQYF. The chain links TRBV7-2 to TRBJ2-5, with TRBD1 matching 7 bases. Germline CDR1 reads SGHTA; CDR2 reads FQGNSA. After removal of 3 bases from V and 1 base from J, the junction contained 5 bases not matched to a gene. The CDR3 runs 15 residues.

This clonotype came up many times. This chain links TRBV2 with TRBJ2-3; D may match TRBD1 or TRBD2 (5 bases each). The CDR3 sequence is 15 residues long. Germline values: CDR1 SNHLY, CDR2 FYNNEI. V dropped 3 bases and J dropped 2 bases, with 12 bases sitting between them. The CDR3 DNA follows: TGTGCCAGCAGTGAGGGACGGAGGAACACAGATACGCAGTATTTT. This codes for CASSEGRRNTDTQYF. Based on the CDR3 plus reference TRBV2 and TRBJ2-3, the full variable domain is EPEVTQTPSHQVTQMGQEVILRCVPISNHLYFYWYRQILGQKVEFLVSFYNNEISEKSEIFDDQFSVERPDGSNFTLKIRSTKLEDSAMYFCASSEGRRNTDTQYFGPGTRLTVL.